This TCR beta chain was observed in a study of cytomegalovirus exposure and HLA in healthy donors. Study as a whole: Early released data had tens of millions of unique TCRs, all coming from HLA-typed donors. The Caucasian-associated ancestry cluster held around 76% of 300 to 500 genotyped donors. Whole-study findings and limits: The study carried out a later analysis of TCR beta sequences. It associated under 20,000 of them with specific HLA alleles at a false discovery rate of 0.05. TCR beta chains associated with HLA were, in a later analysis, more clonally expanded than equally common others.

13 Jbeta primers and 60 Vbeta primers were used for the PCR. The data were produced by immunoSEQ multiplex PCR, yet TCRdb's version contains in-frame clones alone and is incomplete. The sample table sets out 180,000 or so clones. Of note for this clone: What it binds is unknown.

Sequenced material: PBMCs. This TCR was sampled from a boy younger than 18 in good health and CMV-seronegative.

The CDR3 DNA is TGTGCCACCCAAACGGGGGGGACTAATGAAAAACTGTTTTTT. Amino acid sequence: CATQTGGTNEKLFF. The chain combines TRBV19 with TRBJ1-4; D is perhaps TRBD1 (5 bases). This CDR3 has 14 amino acids. Germline loops: CDR1 LNHDA, CDR2 SQIVND (reference sequence). Trimming cost V 10 bases and J 2 bases, with 14 bases left between them.